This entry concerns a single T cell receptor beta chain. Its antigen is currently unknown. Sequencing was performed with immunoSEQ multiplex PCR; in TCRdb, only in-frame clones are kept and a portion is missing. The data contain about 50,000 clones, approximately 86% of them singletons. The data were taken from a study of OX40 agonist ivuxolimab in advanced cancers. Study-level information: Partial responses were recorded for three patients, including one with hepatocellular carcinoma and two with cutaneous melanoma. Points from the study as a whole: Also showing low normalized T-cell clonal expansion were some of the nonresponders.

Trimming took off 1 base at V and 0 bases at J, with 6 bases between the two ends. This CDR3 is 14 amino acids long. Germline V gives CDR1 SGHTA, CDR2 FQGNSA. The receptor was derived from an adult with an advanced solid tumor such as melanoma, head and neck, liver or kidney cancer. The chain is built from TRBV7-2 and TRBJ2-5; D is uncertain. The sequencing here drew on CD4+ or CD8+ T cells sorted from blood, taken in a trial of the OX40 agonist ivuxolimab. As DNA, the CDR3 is TGTGCCAGCAGCTTAGGATCGTACCAAGAGACCCAGTACTTC. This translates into CASSLGSYQETQYF.